This T cell receptor (beta chain) was recorded in a study of memory CD4+ T cells and cytomegalovirus serostatus. Study in general: Healthy Belgian adult donors included about nine CMV-positive and 24 CMV-negative people. Points from the study as a whole: Each of fewer than 80 CMV-associated TCRbeta sequences occurred in one to five individuals.

This CDR3 is built from 15 residues. V was shortened by 0 bases and J by 2 bases, with 8 bases between the two germline ends. In germline, CDR1 is LNHNV, CDR2 YYDKDF (reference sequence). In this sample, this clone turned up a few times. Its cognate antigen is unknown. The sort gate was single viable CD3+CD4+CD8-CD45RO+ cells for memory CD4+ T cells. Positive selection with CD4 microbeads enriched total CD4+ T cells. Profiling relied on immunoSEQ multiplex PCR, and the TCRdb table lists in-frame clones only, not all of them. The sample holds under 65,000 clones, about 78% seen once. Sample: memory CD4+ T cells from blood. The TCR sequence derives from an adult in good health and CMV-seronegative. The chain carries TRBV15 and TRBJ1-3, with D perhaps matching TRBD1 (6 bases). The CDR3 region is CATSRDPGAGNTIYF. CDR3 DNA sequence: TGTGCCACCAGCAGAGATCCAGGGGCTGGAAACACCATATATTTT.